These T cell receptor beta chains were read from a single sample in a study of control samples from healthy donors and cancer patients. Assay used: immunoSEQ multiplex PCR; TCRdb lists only in-frame clones, some missing. The sample contains some 80,000 clones, almost 95% of which appear only once. Source material: blood. The source is a woman between 55 and 75 years old in good health. CDR3s include the opening cysteine and the closing phenylalanine or tryptophan. D genes are given only for firm matches. Clone size is given for some rows only: seen once, a few or many times, or a class if the clone is expanded.

j_call clone_size d_call v_call cdr3_nt cdr3_aa
TRBJ2-2 NA TRBD1 TRBV5-4 TGTGCCAGCAGCTTAGGACAGGGGGCAACCGGGGAGCTGTTTTTT CASSLGQGATGELFF
TRBJ2-3 once TRBD2 TRBV7-2 TGTGCCAGCAGCCGTAGCGGGAGTGAAAATACGCAGTATTTT CASSRSGSENTQYF
TRBJ1-5 NA NA TRBV16 TGTGCCAGCAGCCAATCTTTGGGCCGTCGATTTCAGCCCCAGCATTTT CASSQSLGRRFQPQHF
TRBJ1-5 NA NA TRBV7-2 TGTGCCAGCAGCAATCAAGTGGGAGGCCAGGTCCCCCAGCATTTT CASSNQVGGQVPQHF
TRBJ1-5 NA NA TRBV10-3 TGTGCCATCAGTGAGCACAAGGGTGATAGCAATCAGCCCCAGCATTTT CAISEHKGDSNQPQHF
TRBJ1-1 NA NA TRBV5-1 TGCGCCAGCAGCTTGGCCGTGGGGGGCAACACTGAAGCTTTCTTT CASSLAVGGNTEAFF
TRBJ2-7 NA NA TRBV7-8 TGTGCCAGCAGCTTAGCCACTAACCGGGACCAGAAGTACTTC CASSLATNRDQKYF
TRBJ1-1 NA TRBD1 TRBV12-3/TRBV12-4 TGTGCCAGCACCGCTACTGGACAGGCTCGAGCTTTCTTT CASTATGQARAFF
TRBJ1-2 NA TRBD1 TRBV30 TGTGCCGGCACCGGGACAGGGATTGGGGGCTACACCTTC CAGTGTGIGGYTF
TRBJ2-1 once NA TRBV2 TGTGCCAGCAGTGAAGTGCGCGTTGAGCAGTTCTTC CASSEVRVEQFF
TRBJ2-6 NA TRBD1 TRBV27 TGTGCCAGCAGTCGACAGGGGGCGGCAGGGGCCAACGTCCTGACTTTC CASSRQGAAGANVLTF
TRBJ1-4 NA NA TRBV19 TGTGCCAGTAGTATGGTAGGCTCGGGTGATGAAAAACTGTTTTTT CASSMVGSGDEKLFF
TRBJ2-6 NA NA TRBV19 TGTGCCAGTAGTCTCCGGGACTCTGGGGCCAACGTCCTGACTTTC CASSLRDSGANVLTF
TRBJ2-2 NA NA TRBV5-1 TGCGCCAGCAGCTTGGTGGGTCTTCGCACCGGGGAGCTGTTTTTT CASSLVGLRTGELFF
TRBJ1-5 NA NA TRBV4-3 TGCGCCAGCAGCCAAGATTTGGCAGGGGATACGGGTCAGCCCCAGCATTTT CASSQDLAGDTGQPQHF
TRBJ1-3 NA NA TRBV10-3 TGTGCCATCAAGGGCCTCGAGGGAAACACCATATATTTT CAIKGLEGNTIYF
TRBJ2-3 NA NA TRBV5-6 TGTGCCAGTCGAATTATAACATGGGACTCCACAGATACGCAGTATTTT CASRIITWDSTDTQYF
TRBJ1-2 once NA TRBV19 TGTGCCAGTAGTATCGTGCAGCTTTCTAACTATGGCTACACCTTC CASSIVQLSNYGYTF
TRBJ2-3 NA TRBD1 TRBV9 TGTGCCAGCAGCGTAAAAGGGGGCCCCACAGATACGCAGTATTTT CASSVKGGPTDTQYF
TRBJ2-1 NA NA TRBV5-1 TGCGCCAGCAGCTCGGACCCGGGACATTCCTACAATGAGCAGTTCTTC CASSSDPGHSYNEQFF
TRBJ2-7 NA NA TRBV28 TGTGCCAGCTGTGGGGATCCAGTATACGAGCAGTGCTTC CASCGDPVYEQCF
TRBJ2-2 NA TRBD1 TRBV29-1 TGCAGCGTGGGGGACAGGTACACCGGGGAGCTGTTTTTT CSVGDRYTGELFF
TRBJ1-1 once TRBD1 TRBV7-2 TGTGCCAGCAGCCCTGCCAGGACAGGGAGGTTCGCTGAAGCTTTCTTT CASSPARTGRFAEAFF
TRBJ1-5 NA NA TRBV7-9 TGTGCCAGCAGCCGTGATAGCAATCAGCCCCAGCATTTT CASSRDSNQPQHF
TRBJ2-2 NA NA TRBV7-9 TGTGCCAGCAGCGGCACCGGGACACCGAACACCGGGGAGCTGTTTTTT CASSGTGTPNTGELFF
TRBJ1-5 once NA TRBV28 TGTGCCAGCAGACCAGACAAGGCTGGACAGCCCCAGCATTTT CASRPDKAGQPQHF
TRBJ2-1 NA NA TRBV7-3 TGTGCCAGCAGCTTAACCAGGAGCTCCTACAATGAGCAGTTCTTC CASSLTRSSYNEQFF
TRBJ1-3 NA NA TRBV5-4 TGTGCCAGCAGCTTGGACGGGACCTCCGCCTTCTCTGGAAACACCATATATTTT CASSLDGTSAFSGNTIYF
TRBJ2-2 NA TRBD2 TRBV7-7 TGTGCTAGCAGCCCTAGTCCGGGGGGGAACGGGGAGCTGTTTTTT CASSPSPGGNGELFF
TRBJ2-7 NA TRBD1 TRBV2 TGTGCCAGCAAGTCTGTCAGGGGGCGATCCTACGAGCAGTACTTC CASKSVRGRSYEQYF
TRBJ1-5 NA NA TRBV18 TGTGCCAGCTCACGGTCCCAGGGAGGCAATCAGCCCCAGCATTTT CASSRSQGGNQPQHF
TRBJ1-1 NA NA TRBV14 TGTGCCAGCAGCCAAGTTTACACTGAAGCTTTCTTT CASSQVYTEAFF
TRBJ2-2 NA TRBD1 TRBV6-1 TGTGCCAGCAGTTCAGGGGGCACCGGGGAGCTGTTTTTT CASSSGGTGELFF
TRBJ1-6 NA TRBD1 TRBV7-2 TGTGCCAGCAGTCTTCACCAGGGGGCGCAGGGTTCACCCCTCCACTTT CASSLHQGAQGSPLHF
TRBJ1-1 NA TRBD1 TRBV27 TGTGCCAGCAGTTTATTGACCGCCGGACAGGGCACTGAAGCTTTCTTT CASSLLTAGQGTEAFF
TRBJ2-2 NA NA TRBV7-9 TGTGCCAGCAGCTTATTCCTGGGCGCCGGGGAGCTGTTTTTT CASSLFLGAGELFF
TRBJ1-2 NA NA TRBV20-1 TGCGGTTCCCAGGACAGAAATGGCTACACCTTC CGSQDRNGYTF
TRBJ2-5 NA TRBD1 TRBV28 TGTGCCAGCAGGACGGGACAGGGGGCTGAGACCCAGTACTTC CASRTGQGAETQYF
TRBJ2-5 NA TRBD2 TRBV28 TGTGCCAGCAGTTCAACCGGGACTAGCGGAGGGGCCCAGTACTTC CASSSTGTSGGAQYF
TRBJ2-1 few NA TRBV10-1 TGCGCCAGCAGTGAGACTTATTACAATGAGCAGTTCTTC CASSETYYNEQFF